The 32 T cell receptor beta chains listed next were all sequenced from one sample in a study. TCRdb analysed the reads with MiXCR anew, one entry per CDR3 protein. The sample has 4,000 to 4,500 distinct CDR3 sequences; roughly a tenth are singletons. The sequencing input was CD4+ T cells from synovial fluid. The source is a human donor with rheumatoid arthritis.

This clonotype was observed at least ten times. The V call is TRBV28, the J call TRBJ2-1, with D perhaps TRBD2 (5 bases). Germline CDR1 and CDR2: MDHEN and SYDVKM. V was clipped by 2 bases and J by 5 bases, with 19 bases between them. This CDR3 is built from 17 residues. The CDR3 spells CASSLKAVGRRDNEQFF. The CDR3 nucleotides read TGTGCCAGCAGTTTAAAGGCGGTTGGTAGGCGGGACAATGAGCAGTTCTTC.

This clonotype is judged medium-sized. The gene calls are TRBV7-2 and TRBJ2-5, with a weak D call TRBD2 (5 bases). V lost 4 bases, J lost 5 bases, and 11 bases lay in between. The CDR3 covers 13 residues. Germline CDR1 SGHTA, CDR2 FQGNSA. CDR3 region: CASSSTQRETQYF. CDR3 DNA: TGTGCCAGCAGCTCGACCCAGCGGGAGACCCAGTACTTC.

Within the sample, this clonotype is medium-sized. The J gene is TRBJ2-1, the V gene TRBV5-5, with D perhaps being TRBD1 or TRBD2 (5 bases each). The germline gives CDR1 SGHKS, CDR2 YYEKEE (reference sequence). This CDR3 has 13 amino acids. V lost 4 bases, J lost 10 bases, and 15 bases lay in between. CDR3 protein: CASSPNRGGEQFF. The CDR3 DNA is TGTGCCAGCAGCCCTAACCGGGGCGGCGAGCAGTTCTTC.

This clonotype is medium-sized within its sample. The chain links TRBV20-1 to TRBJ2-7; the D gene is possibly TRBD2 (5 bases). The CDR3 length is 12 residues. CDR1 is DFQATT and CDR2 is SNEGSKA in the germline V gene (reference sequence). V lost 3 bases, J lost 7 bases, and 13 bases lay in between. The CDR3 region is CSASRGPPEQYF. The CDR3 DNA is TGCAGTGCTAGTCGGGGTCCTCCTGAGCAGTACTTC.

By share, this clonotype counts as medium-sized. The chain joins TRBV20-1 to TRBJ1-5, with D tentatively TRBD1 (6 bases). Germline V gene lookup returns CDR1 DFQATT and CDR2 SNEGSKA (reference sequence). V lost 3 bases to trimming and J lost 3 bases, with 15 bases between them. The CDR3 is 15 amino acids. CDR3 residues: CSASVQGRFNQPQHF. The DNA of the CDR3 is TGCAGTGCTAGCGTTCAGGGGCGGTTCAATCAGCCCCAGCATTTT.

The table lists this clonotype with many counts. This chain connects TRBV6-1 to TRBJ2-1, with TRBD2 matching 8 bases. V gave up 9 bases and J gave up 2 bases; unmatched junction bases: 6. CDR3 length: 14 residues. Germline lookup yields CDR1 MNHNS and CDR2 SASEGT. Here the CDR3 reads CASTYSGTYNEQFF. The CDR3 nucleotides are TGTGCCAGTACCTATAGCGGGACCTACAATGAGCAGTTCTTC.

This clonotype is labeled medium-sized. The chain joins TRBV7-2 to TRBJ2-1; perhaps TRBD1 as D (6 bases). Germline V lookup: CDR1 SGHTA, CDR2 FQGNSA. CDR3 length equals 15 residues. V was trimmed by 2 bases and J by 5 bases, leaving 13 bases between them. This chain's CDR3 is CASSLIPGENNEQFF. Written as DNA, the CDR3 is TGTGCCAGCAGCTTAATTCCAGGGGAGAACAATGAGCAGTTCTTC.

This clonotype occurred many times. V is TRBV7-3 and J is TRBJ1-5; TRBD1 is a possible D gene (5 bases). The CDR3 is made up of 14 amino acids. In germline, CDR1 is SGHTA, CDR2 FQGTGA. V was pared by 5 bases and J by 4 bases, with 12 bases between. The CDR3, as DNA: TGTGCCAGCAGCCCCACTGGGGGGAATCAGCCCCAGCATTTT. It translates to CASSPTGGNQPQHF.

This clonotype was counted ten times or more. J is TRBJ2-7 and V is TRBV9, with a weak D call TRBD2 (5 bases). The V end was cut by 4 bases, the J end by 7 bases, with 21 bases between. In germline, CDR1 is SGDLS, CDR2 YYNGEE. CDR3 size: 15 residues. The CDR3 loop is CASSPSRDLAREQYF. CDR3 in DNA: TGTGCCAGCAGCCCATCCCGGGATTTAGCTCGTGAGCAGTACTTC.

This clonotype is categorized as large. J is TRBJ2-5 and V is TRBV7-2, with no clear D. V shed 3 bases and J shed 7 bases, with 6 bases lying between them. CDR1 and CDR2 from the germline V gene are SGHTA and FQGNSA. There are 11 residues in the CDR3. The CDR3, as DNA: TGTGCCAGCAGCTTCGGTAGGACCCAGTACTTC. This translates into CASSFGRTQYF.

Judged by abundance, this clonotype is large. The rearrangement joins TRBV29-1 to TRBJ2-1; D perhaps matches TRBD2 (7 bases). The V end was cut by 6 bases, the J end by 0 bases, with 15 bases between. Germline V gene sequence: CDR1 SQVTM, CDR2 ANQGSEA. This CDR3 region has 15 residues. CDR3 sequence: CSVGGRTSSYNEQFF. CDR3 coding DNA: TGCAGCGTGGGGGGGCGGACTAGCTCCTACAATGAGCAGTTCTTC.

This clonotype has at least ten counts. The chain couples TRBV12-3 or TRBV12-4 to TRBJ2-3; 8 bases line up with TRBD2. V dropped 5 bases and J dropped 0; count of bases not matched to a gene: 7. CDR3 length: 16 residues. The CDR3 nucleotides are TGTGCCAGCAGTCCCTACGGACTAGCCAGCACAGATACGCAGTATTTT. Translating it yields CASSPYGLASTDTQYF.

V usage is TRBV28 and J usage is TRBJ1-3, with D possibly being TRBD1 (5 bases). Trimming pared 8 bases from V and 4 bases from J, leaving 12 bases between. Per the germline V gene, CDR1 is MDHEN and CDR2 is SYDVKM. This CDR3 is built from 13 residues. The CDR3 here is CASFDGGGNTIYF. The CDR3 DNA sequence: TGTGCCAGCTTCGACGGGGGGGGAAACACCATATATTTT.

This clonotype is categorized as medium-sized. The V and J genes are TRBV20-1 and TRBJ2-3; 9 bases align to TRBD2. V dropped 6 bases and J dropped 0; count of bases not matched to a gene: 4. Germline V lookup: CDR1 DFQATT, CDR2 SNEGSKA (reference sequence). CDR3 size: 14 residues. CDR3: CSAALAGSTDTQYF. CDR3 in DNA: TGCAGTGCCGCACTAGCGGGTAGCACAGATACGCAGTATTTT.

As regards this clonotype: A junction end diverges from the germline sequence, so it may reflect a read error. The chain carries TRBV5-1 and TRBJ2-7, with 10 positions matching TRBD2. Germline lookup yields CDR1 SGHRS and CDR2 YFSETQ. The CDR3 has 15 amino acids. This CDR3 reads CTSSLGLADSYEQYF. The CDR3 DNA follows: TGCACCAGCAGCTTAGGACTAGCGGACTCCTACGAGCAGTACTTC.

By share of the sample, this clonotype is medium-sized. V and J are TRBV11-1 and TRBJ1-2; 7 positions match TRBD1. This CDR3 spans 14 amino acids. Germline trimming cut 5 bases from V and 4 bases from J; bases unmatched to any gene: 7. Germline loops: CDR1 SGHAT, CDR2 FQDESV (reference sequence). CDR3 coding DNA: TGTGCCAGCAGCGAACAGGGGTCGATCTATGGCTACACCTTC. This codes for CASSEQGSIYGYTF.

This clonotype has ten or more counts. The chain recombines TRBV27 with TRBJ2-7; 8 nucleotides align to TRBD2. The CDR3 covers 15 residues. Trimming at V came to 6 bases and at J to 0 bases, leaving 7 bases not matched to a gene. CDR1 and CDR2 (germline): MNHEY, SMNVEV (reference sequence). DNA for the CDR3: TGTGCCAGCAGGGCTAGCGGGCCTAGCTCCTACGAGCAGTACTTC. Translation: CASRASGPSSYEQYF.

This clonotype is judged medium-sized. The CDR3 DNA sequence: TGTGCCAGCAGAACCACAGGGCCGAACACTGAAGCTTTCTTT. This translates into CASRTTGPNTEAFF. The chain has TRBV6-5 and TRBJ1-1, with a tentative D call TRBD1 (6 bases). Trimming stripped 6 bases from V and 1 base from J, with 12 bases between. The CDR3 has 14 amino acids. CDR1 and CDR2 from the germline V gene are MNHEY and SVGAGI.

This clonotype was counted many times. The CDR3 DNA is TGTGCCAGCCGTTCCGGGCAGGGGGGACATTACGAGCAGTACTTC. It yields the protein CASRSGQGGHYEQYF. The chain is built from TRBV2 and TRBJ2-7; the D gene is possibly TRBD1 (7 bases). Looked up from germline, CDR1 is SNHLY and CDR2 is FYNNEI. V was clipped by 8 bases and J by 4 bases, with 21 bases between them. This CDR3 region has 15 residues.

At least ten counts were recorded for this clonotype. V and J are TRBV5-4 and TRBJ2-7; 13 bases agree with TRBD2. Trimming took 3 bases from V and 0 from J; bases not matched to a gene: 9. This CDR3 contains 18 residues. The germline V gene has CDR1 SGHNT and CDR2 YYREEE (reference sequence). The CDR3 coding sequence is TGTGCCAGCAGCTCCCGACTAGCGGGAGGCTACAACTCCTACGAGCAGTACTTC. Translating it yields CASSSRLAGGYNSYEQYF. The variable domain in full, with the rest retrieved from reference TRBV5-4 and TRBJ2-7, is ETGVTQSPTHLIKTRGQQVTLRCSSQSGHNTVSWYQQALGQGPQFIFQYYREEENGRGNFPPRFSGLQFPNYSSELNVNALELDDSALYLCASSSRLAGGYNSYEQYFGPGTRLTVT.

This clonotype was counted many times. This sequence joins TRBV12-3 or TRBV12-4 and TRBJ1-6; no clear D gene. Deletions cut 5 bases from V and 8 bases from J, with 10 bases between. This CDR3 contains 13 residues. CDR3 loop: CASSPAIDSPLHF. Written as DNA, the CDR3 is TGTGCCAGCAGTCCAGCCATCGATTCACCCCTCCACTTT.

This clonotype is judged medium-sized. V and J are TRBV29-1 and TRBJ2-7; D tentatively fits TRBD1 or TRBD2 (5 bases each). The CDR3 consists of 12 residues. The germline CDR1 and CDR2 sequences are SQVTM and ANQGSEA. V gave up 4 bases and J gave up 2 bases, with 9 bases separating them. CDR3 in amino acids: CSVVGGAYEQYF. The CDR3, as DNA: TGCAGCGTTGTTGGGGGAGCCTACGAGCAGTACTTC.

The gene calls are TRBV20-1 and TRBJ1-2; 9 bases match TRBD1. The junction had 9 bases not matched to a gene; V was cut back by 6 bases and J by 7 bases. This CDR3 region has 13 residues. Germline V gene lookup returns CDR1 DFQATT and CDR2 SNEGSKA (reference sequence). CDR3 sequence: CSARRTGDLGYTF. The CDR3 DNA is TGCAGTGCCCGCCGGACAGGGGACCTTGGCTACACCTTC.

The chain carries TRBV7-9 and TRBJ2-2; D ambiguous. Germline V gene data show CDR1 as SEHNR and CDR2 as FQNEAQ (reference sequence). This CDR3 contains 14 residues. The V and J ends lost 6 bases and 1 base respectively, with 9 bases between them. The CDR3 DNA sequence: TGTGCCAGCAGTACCGAAGTGAACACCGGGGAGCTGTTTTTT. Translated, it gives CASSTEVNTGELFF.

V usage is TRBV6-6 and J usage is TRBJ1-5; D is uncertain. The CDR3 is 12 amino acids. V dropped 5 bases and J dropped 4 bases, with 6 bases sitting between them. CDR1 MNHNY and CDR2 SVGAGI come from the germline V gene (reference sequence). Here the CDR3 DNA reads TGTGCCAGCAGTCACTTAAATCAGCCCCAGCATTTT. Translated: CASSHLNQPQHF.

This clonotype qualifies as medium-sized. The chain employs TRBV7-2 and TRBJ2-7, with D uncertain. This CDR3 is built from 13 residues. CDR1 and CDR2 (germline): SGHTA, FQGNSA. Trimming took off 5 bases at V and 7 bases at J, with 15 bases between the two ends. For the CDR3, the DNA is TGTGCCAGCAGCAATCCATGGGTGGGGGAGCAGTACTTC. It translates to CASSNPWVGEQYF.

This clonotype has a count of ten or more. The rearrangement joins TRBV5-5 to TRBJ1-1; 7 bases are a match to TRBD1. Trimming cost V 4 bases and J 1 base; bases outside gene matches: 4. From germline, CDR1 is SGHKS and CDR2 YYEKEE (reference sequence). The CDR3 consists of 14 residues. The chain's CDR3 is CASSLGTANTEAFF. In DNA, the CDR3 is TGTGCCAGCAGCCTAGGGACAGCGAACACTGAAGCTTTCTTT.

This clonotype is termed medium-sized. The genes are TRBV25-1 and TRBJ1-1; maybe TRBD1 (6 bases). Trimming removed 3 bases at V and 8 bases at J, with 16 bases between. Germline CDR1 is MGHDK and CDR2 is SYGVNS. There are 14 residues in the CDR3. The CDR3, as DNA: TGTGCCAGCAGTGACCGGACAGCCGCACAAGAAGCTTTCTTT. Protein sequence: CASSDRTAAQEAFF.

This clonotype is labeled medium-sized. The J gene is TRBJ2-7, the V gene TRBV10-2; 16 positions match TRBD2. CDR1 WSHSY and CDR2 SAAADI come from the germline V gene. V dropped 8 bases and J dropped 3; count of bases not matched to a gene: 7. This CDR3 has 16 amino acids. As DNA, the CDR3 is TGCGCCAGCGGCGGGACTAGCGGGAGGGCGGGCTACGAGCAGTACTTC. This encodes CASGGTSGRAGYEQYF.

By share, this clonotype ranks as medium-sized. The chain joins TRBV30 to TRBJ2-5; D ambiguous. In germline, CDR1 is GTSNPN, CDR2 SVGIG (reference sequence). The CDR3 loop spans 13 amino acids. The ends were cut back, 4 bases at V and 2 bases at J, with 11 bases in the middle. CDR3 residues: CAWKRASQETQYF. The CDR3 region has the DNA TGTGCCTGGAAGAGAGCTTCGCAAGAGACCCAGTACTTC.

As for this clonotype: This may stem from a read error, because a much larger clone lies one nucleotide away. The rearrangement links TRBV28 to TRBJ2-7; the match to TRBD2 covers 10 bases. The germline gives CDR1 MDHEN, CDR2 SYDVKM. Losses at the gene ends were 7 bases for V and 8 bases for J; bases not matched to a gene: 26. The CDR3 is made up of 19 amino acids. The CDR3, as DNA: TGTGCCAGCAAAAGGTCCTGGACTAGCGGATATACAGGGAGGGGCAAGCAGTACTTC. This codes for CASKRSWTSGYTGRGKQYF.

By its share, this clonotype is medium-sized (0.01 to 0.1%). The chain combines TRBV4-3 with TRBJ2-5; 8 bases map to TRBD2. The V segment lost 2 bases and the J segment 3 bases; nucleotides outside the gene matches: 11. The germline V gene encodes CDR1 LGHNA and CDR2 YSLEER. This CDR3 has 17 amino acids. The CDR3 sequence: CASSQRPSGQIKETQYF. The CDR3 DNA is TGCGCCAGCAGCCAAAGACCTAGCGGGCAAATTAAAGAGACCCAGTACTTC.